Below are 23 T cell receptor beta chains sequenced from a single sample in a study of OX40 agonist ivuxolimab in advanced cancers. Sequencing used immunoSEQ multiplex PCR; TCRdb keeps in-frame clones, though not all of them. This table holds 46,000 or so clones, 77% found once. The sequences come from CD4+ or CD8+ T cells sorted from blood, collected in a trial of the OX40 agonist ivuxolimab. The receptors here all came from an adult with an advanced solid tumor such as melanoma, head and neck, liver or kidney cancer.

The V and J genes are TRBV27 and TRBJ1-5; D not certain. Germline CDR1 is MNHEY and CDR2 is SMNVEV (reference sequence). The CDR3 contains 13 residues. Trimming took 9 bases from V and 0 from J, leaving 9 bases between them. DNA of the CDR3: TGTGCCAGTGGGAGTTATAGCAATCAGCCCCAGCATTTT. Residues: CASGSYSNQPQHF.

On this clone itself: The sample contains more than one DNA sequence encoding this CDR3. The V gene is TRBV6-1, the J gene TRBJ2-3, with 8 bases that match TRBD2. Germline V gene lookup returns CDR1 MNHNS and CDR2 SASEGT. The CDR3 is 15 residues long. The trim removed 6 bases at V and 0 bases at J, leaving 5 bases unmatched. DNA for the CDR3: TGTGCCAGCAGAGGACTAGCTGCTAGCACAGATACGCAGTATTTT. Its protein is CASRGLAASTDTQYF.

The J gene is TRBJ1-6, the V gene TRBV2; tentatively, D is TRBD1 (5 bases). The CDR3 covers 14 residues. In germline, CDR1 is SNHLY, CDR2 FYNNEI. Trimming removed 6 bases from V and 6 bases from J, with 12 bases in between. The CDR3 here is CASRPGAVNSPLHF. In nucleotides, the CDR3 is TGTGCCAGCAGGCCCGGGGCAGTTAATTCACCCCTCCACTTT.

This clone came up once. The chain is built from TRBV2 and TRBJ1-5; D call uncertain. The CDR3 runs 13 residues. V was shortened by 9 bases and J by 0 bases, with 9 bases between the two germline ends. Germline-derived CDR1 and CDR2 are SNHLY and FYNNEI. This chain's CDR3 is CASREHSNQPQHF. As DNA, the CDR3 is TGTGCCAGTCGGGAGCATAGCAATCAGCCCCAGCATTTT.

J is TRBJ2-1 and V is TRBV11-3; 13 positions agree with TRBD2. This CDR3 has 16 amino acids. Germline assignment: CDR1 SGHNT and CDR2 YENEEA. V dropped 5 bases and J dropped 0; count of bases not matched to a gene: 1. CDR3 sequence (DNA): TGTGCCAGCAGCCGGACTAGCGGGGGCTCCTACAATGAGCAGTTCTTC. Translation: CASSRTSGGSYNEQFF.

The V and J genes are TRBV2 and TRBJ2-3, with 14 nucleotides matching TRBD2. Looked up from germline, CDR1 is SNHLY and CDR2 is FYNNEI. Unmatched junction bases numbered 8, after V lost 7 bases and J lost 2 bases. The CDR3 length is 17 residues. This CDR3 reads CASIPPGLAGDTDTQYF. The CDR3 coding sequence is TGTGCCAGCATCCCTCCGGGACTAGCGGGGGACACAGATACGCAGTATTTT.

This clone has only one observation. CDR3 DNA: TGCGCCAGCAGTCAATCGGCCTACAACTATGGCTACACCTTC. This sequence encodes CASSQSAYNYGYTF. The chain combines TRBV23-1 with TRBJ1-2; no reliable D call. TRBV23-1 carries the ORF label, with uncertain function. The length of the CDR3 is 14 residues. V was trimmed by 0 bases and J by 2 bases, leaving 7 bases between them.

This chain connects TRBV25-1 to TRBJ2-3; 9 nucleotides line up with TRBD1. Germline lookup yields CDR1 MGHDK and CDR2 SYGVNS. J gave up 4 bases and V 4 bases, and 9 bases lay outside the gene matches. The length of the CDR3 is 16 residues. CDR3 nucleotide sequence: TGTGCCAGCAGTGGACCCCCCGGGACAGGGCCAGATACGCAGTATTTT. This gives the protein CASSGPPGTGPDTQYF.

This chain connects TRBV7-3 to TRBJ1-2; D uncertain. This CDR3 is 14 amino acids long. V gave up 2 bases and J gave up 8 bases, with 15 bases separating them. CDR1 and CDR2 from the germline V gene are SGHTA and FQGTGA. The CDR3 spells CASSLGRTGDGYTF. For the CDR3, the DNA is TGTGCCAGCAGCTTAGGAAGAACCGGAGACGGCTACACCTTC.

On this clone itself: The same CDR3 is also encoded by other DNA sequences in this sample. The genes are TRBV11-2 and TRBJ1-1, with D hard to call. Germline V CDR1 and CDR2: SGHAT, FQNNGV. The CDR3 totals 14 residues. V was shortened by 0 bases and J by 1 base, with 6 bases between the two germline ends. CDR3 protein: CASSLESGNTEAFF. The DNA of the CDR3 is TGTGCCAGCAGCTTAGAAAGCGGGAACACTGAAGCTTTCTTT.

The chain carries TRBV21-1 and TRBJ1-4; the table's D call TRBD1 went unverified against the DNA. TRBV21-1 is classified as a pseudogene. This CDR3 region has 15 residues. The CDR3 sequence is CASSKDQGRNEKLFF. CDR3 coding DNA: TGTGCCAGCAGCAAAGATCAGGGGCGGAACGAAAAACTGTTTTTT.

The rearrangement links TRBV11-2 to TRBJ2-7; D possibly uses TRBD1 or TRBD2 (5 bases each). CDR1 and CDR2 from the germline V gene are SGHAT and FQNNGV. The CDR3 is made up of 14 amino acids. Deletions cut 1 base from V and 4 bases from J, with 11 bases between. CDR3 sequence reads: CASSLGQGGYEQYF. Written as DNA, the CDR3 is TGTGCCAGCAGCTTAGGCCAGGGCGGGTACGAGCAGTACTTC.

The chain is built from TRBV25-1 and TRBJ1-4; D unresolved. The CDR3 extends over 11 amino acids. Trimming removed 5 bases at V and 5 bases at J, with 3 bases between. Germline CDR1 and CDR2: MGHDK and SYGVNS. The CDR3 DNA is TGTGCCAGCAGTAGGAATGAAAAACTGTTTTTT. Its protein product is CASSRNEKLFF.

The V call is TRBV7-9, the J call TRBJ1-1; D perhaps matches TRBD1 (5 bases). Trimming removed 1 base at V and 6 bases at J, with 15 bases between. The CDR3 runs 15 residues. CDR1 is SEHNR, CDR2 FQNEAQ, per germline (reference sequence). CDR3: CASSLDGTGEPEAFF. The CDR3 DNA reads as TGTGCCAGCAGCTTAGATGGCACAGGCGAGCCTGAAGCTTTCTTT.

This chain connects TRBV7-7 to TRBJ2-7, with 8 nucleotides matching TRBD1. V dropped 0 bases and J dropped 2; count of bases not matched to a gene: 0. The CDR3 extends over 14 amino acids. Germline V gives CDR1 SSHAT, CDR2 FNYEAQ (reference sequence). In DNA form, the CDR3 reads TGTGCCAGCAGCTTAGCGACAGGGGCCTACGAGCAGTACTTC. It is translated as CASSLATGAYEQYF.

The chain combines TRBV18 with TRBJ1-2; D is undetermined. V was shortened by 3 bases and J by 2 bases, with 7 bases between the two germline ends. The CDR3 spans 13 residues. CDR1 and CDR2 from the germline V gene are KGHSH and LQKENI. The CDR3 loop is CASSPDGNYGYTF. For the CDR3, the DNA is TGTGCCAGCTCACCGGACGGAAACTATGGCTACACCTTC.

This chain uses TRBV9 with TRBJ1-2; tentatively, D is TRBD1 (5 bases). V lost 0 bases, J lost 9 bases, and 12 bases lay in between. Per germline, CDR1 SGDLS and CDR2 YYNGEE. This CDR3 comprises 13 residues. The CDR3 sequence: CASSVGQGYSYTF. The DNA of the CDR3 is TGTGCCAGCAGCGTAGGCCAGGGTTATAGCTACACCTTC.

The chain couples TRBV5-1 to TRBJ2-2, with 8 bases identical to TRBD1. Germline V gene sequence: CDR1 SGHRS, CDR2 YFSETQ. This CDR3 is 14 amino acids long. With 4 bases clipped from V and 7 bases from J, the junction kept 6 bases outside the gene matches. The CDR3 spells CASSPDREDGELFF. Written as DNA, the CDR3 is TGCGCCAGCAGCCCGGACAGGGAAGACGGGGAGCTGTTTTTT.

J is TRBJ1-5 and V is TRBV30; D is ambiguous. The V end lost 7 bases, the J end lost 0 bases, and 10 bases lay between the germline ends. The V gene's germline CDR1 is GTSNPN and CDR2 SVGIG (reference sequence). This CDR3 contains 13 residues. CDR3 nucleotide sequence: TGTGCCTCCCAAACCGCTAGCAATCAGCCCCAGCATTTT. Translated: CASQTASNQPQHF.

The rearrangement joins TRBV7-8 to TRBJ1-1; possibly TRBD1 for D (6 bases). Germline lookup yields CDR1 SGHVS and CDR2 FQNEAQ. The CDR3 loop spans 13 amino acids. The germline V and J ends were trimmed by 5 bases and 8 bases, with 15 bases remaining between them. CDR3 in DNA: TGTGCCAGCAGCCTTTATCTCGACAGGGAAGCTTTCTTT. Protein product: CASSLYLDREAFF.

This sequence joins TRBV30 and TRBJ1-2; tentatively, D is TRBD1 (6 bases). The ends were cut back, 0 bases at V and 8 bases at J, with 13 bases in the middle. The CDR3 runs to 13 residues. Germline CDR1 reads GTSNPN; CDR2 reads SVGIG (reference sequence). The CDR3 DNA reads TGTGCCTGGAGTGTTCAAGGGGGGGGAGGCTACACCTTC. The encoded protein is CAWSVQGGGGYTF. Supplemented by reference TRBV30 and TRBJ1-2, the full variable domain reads SQTIHQWPATLVQPVGSPLSLECTVEGTSNPNLYWYRQAAGRGLQLLFYSVGIGQISSEVPQNLSASRPQDRQFILSSKKLLLSDSGFYLCAWSVQGGGGYTFGSGTRLTVV.

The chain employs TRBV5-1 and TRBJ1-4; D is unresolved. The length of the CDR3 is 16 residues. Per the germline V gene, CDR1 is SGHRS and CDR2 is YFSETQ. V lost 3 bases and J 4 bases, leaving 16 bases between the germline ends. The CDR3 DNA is TGCGCCAGCAGCTGGAACGTCGGTCTCGGTAATGAAAAACTGTTTTTT. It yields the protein CASSWNVGLGNEKLFF.

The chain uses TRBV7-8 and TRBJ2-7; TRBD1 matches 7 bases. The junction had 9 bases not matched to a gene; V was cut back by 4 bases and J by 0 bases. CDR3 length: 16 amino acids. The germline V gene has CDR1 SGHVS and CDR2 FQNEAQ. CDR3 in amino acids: CASSSPDRRSSYEQYF. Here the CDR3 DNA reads TGTGCCAGCAGCTCACCGGACAGGAGGAGCTCCTACGAGCAGTACTTC.